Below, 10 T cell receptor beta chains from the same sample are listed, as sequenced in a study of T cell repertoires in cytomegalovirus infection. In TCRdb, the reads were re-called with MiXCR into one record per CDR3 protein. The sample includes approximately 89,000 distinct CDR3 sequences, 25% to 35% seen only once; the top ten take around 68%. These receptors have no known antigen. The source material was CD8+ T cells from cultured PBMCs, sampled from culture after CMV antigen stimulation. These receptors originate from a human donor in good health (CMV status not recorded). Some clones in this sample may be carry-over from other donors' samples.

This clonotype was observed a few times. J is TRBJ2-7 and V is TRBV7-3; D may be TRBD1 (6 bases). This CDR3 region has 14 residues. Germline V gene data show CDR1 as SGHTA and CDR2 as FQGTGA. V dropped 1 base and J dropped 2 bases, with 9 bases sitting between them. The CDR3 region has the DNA TGTGCCAGCAGCTTAAGGGACAAAGCCTACGAGCAGTACTTC. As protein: CASSLRDKAYEQYF. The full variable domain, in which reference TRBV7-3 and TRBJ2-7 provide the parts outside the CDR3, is GAGVSQTPSNKVTEKGKYVELRCDPISGHTALYWYRQSLGQGPEFLIYFQGTGAADDSGLPNDRFFAVRPEGSVSTLKIQRTERGDSAVYLCASSLRDKAYEQYFGPGTRLTVT.

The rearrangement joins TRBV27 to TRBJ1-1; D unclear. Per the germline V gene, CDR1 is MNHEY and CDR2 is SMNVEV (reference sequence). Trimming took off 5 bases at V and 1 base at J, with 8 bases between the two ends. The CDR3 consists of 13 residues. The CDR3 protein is CASSRAANTEAFF. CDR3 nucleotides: TGTGCCAGCAGTCGGGCGGCGAACACTGAAGCTTTCTTT.

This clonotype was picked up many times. The CDR3 region has the DNA TGTGCCAGCAGCTCACTGGGGGGGATGAACACTGAAGCTTTCTTT. Protein: CASSSLGGMNTEAFF. This rearrangement joins TRBV7-8 to TRBJ1-1; possibly TRBD1 for D (5 bases). This CDR3 spans 15 amino acids. Germline CDR1 SGHVS, CDR2 FQNEAQ. Trimming removed 4 bases at V and 0 bases at J, with 12 bases between.

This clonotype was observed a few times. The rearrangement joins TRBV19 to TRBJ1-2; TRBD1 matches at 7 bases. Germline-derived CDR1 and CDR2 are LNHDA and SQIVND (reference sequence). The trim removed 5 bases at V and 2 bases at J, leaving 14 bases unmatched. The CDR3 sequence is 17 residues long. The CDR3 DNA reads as TGTGCCAGTAGTCCTGGGACAGCGACCGACATAAACTATGGCTACACCTTC. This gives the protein CASSPGTATDINYGYTF.

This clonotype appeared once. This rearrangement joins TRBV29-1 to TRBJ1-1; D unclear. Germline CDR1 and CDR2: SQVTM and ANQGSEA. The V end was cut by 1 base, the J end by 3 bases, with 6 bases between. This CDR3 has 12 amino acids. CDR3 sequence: CSVEGTDTEAFF. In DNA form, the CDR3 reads TGCAGCGTTGAAGGGACGGACACTGAAGCTTTCTTT.

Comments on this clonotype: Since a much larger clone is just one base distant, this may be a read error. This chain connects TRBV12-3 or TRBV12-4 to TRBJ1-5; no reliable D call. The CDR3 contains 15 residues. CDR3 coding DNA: TGTGCCAGCAGTTTATGGAGCGCAGCCCATCAGCCCCGGCATTTT. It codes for CASSLWSAAHQPRHF.

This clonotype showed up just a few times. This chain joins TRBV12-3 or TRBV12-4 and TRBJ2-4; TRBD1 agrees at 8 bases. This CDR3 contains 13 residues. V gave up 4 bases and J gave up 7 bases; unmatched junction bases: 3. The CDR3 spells CASSSTGENIQYF. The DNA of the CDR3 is TGTGCCAGCAGTTCGACAGGGGAGAACATTCAGTACTTC.

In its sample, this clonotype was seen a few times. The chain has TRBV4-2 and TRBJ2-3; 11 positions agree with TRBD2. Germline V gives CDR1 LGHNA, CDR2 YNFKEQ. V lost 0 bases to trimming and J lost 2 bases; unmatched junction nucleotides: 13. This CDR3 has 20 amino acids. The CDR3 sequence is CASSQDTDLAGGSLTDTQYF. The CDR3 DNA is TGTGCCAGCAGCCAAGATACGGATCTAGCGGGGGGTTCCCTCACAGATACGCAGTATTTT.

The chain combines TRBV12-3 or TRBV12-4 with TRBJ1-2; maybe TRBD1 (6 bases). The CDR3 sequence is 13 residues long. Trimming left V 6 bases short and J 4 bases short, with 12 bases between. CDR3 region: CASSTGLSYGYTF. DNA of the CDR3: TGTGCCAGCAGCACAGGGCTTTCCTATGGCTACACCTTC.

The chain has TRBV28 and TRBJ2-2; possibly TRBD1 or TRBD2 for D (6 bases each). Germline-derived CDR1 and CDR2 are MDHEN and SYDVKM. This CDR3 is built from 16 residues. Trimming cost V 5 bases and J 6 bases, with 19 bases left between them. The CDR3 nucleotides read TGTGCCAGCAGTGTAATGGGGGGCGGAAAAGCCGGGGAGCTGTTTTTT. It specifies CASSVMGGGKAGELFF.